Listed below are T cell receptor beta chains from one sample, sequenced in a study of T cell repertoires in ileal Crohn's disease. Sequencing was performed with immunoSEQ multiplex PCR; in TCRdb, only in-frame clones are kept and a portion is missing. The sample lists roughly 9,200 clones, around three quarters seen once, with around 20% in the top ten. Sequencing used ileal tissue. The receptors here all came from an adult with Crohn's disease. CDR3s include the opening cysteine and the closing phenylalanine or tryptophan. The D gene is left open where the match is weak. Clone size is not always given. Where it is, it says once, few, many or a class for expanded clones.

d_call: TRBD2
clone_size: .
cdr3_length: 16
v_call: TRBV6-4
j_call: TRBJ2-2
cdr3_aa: CASSDSGGTDTGELFF
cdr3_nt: TGTGCCAGCAGTGACTCGGGGGGGACGGACACCGGGGAGCTGTTTTTT

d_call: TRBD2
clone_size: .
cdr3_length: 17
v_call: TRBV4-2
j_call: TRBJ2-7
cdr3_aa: CASSQPPGLAGLYEQYF
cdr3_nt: TGTGCCAGCAGCCAACCTCCGGGACTAGCGGGCCTCTACGAGCAGTACTTC

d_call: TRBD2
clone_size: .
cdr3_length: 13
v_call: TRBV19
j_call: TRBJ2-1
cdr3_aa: CASSIVSGNEQFF
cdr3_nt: TGTGCCAGTAGTATAGTTAGCGGGAATGAGCAGTTCTTC

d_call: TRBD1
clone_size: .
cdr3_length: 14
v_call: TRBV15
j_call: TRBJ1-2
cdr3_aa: CATSTSTGKNGYTF
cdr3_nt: TGTGCCACCAGCACCTCGACAGGGAAAAATGGCTACACCTTC

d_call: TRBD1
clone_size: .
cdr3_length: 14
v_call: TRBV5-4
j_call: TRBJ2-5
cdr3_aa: CASSLEQGRETQYF
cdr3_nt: TGTGCCAGCAGCTTGGAACAGGGGAGAGAGACCCAGTACTTC

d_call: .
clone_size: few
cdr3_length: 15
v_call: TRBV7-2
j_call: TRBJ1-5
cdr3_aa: CASSLGRGLGQPQHF
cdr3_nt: TGTGCCAGCAGCCTCGGACGGGGTTTAGGGCAGCCCCAGCATTTT

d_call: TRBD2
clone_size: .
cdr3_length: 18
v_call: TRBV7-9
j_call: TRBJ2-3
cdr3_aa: CASSVDRGLAGASHTQYF
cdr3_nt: TGTGCCAGCAGCGTAGATCGGGGACTAGCGGGGGCATCCCATACGCAGTATTTT

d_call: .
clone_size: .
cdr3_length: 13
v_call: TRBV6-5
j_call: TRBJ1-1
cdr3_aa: CASSYEQNTEAFF
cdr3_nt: TGTGCCAGCAGTTACGAGCAGAACACTGAAGCTTTCTTT

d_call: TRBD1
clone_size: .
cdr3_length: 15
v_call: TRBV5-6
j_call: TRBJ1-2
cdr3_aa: CASSLGTGGFYGYTF
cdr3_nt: TGTGCCAGCAGCTTAGGGACAGGGGGGTTCTATGGCTACACCTTC

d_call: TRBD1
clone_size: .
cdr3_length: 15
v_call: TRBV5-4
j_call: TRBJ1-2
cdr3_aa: CASSHSTGGARGYTF
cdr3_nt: TGTGCCAGCAGCCACTCGACAGGGGGCGCGCGGGGCTACACCTTC

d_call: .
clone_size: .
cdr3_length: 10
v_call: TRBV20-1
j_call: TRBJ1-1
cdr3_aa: CTPENTEAFF
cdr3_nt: TGCACTCCAGAGAACACTGAAGCTTTCTTT

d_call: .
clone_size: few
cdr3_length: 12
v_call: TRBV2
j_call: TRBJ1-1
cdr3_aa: CASLPDKSEAFF
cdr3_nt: TGTGCCAGCCTCCCGGACAAGTCTGAAGCTTTCTTT

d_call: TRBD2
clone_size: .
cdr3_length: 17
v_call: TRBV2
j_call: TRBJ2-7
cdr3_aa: CASNRGLAGALLYEQYF
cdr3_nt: TGTGCCAGCAATAGAGGACTAGCGGGGGCCCTTCTCTACGAGCAGTACTTC

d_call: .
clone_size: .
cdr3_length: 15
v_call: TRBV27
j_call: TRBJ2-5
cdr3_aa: CASTPFSDRRGTQYF
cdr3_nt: TGTGCCAGCACTCCTTTCTCGGACAGGAGGGGGACCCAGTACTTC

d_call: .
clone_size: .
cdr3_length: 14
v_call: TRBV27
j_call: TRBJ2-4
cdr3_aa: CASSRQGAKNIQYF
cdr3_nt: TGTGCCAGCAGCCGCCAGGGAGCCAAAAACATTCAGTACTTC

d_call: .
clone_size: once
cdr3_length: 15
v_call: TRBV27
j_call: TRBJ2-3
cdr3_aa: CASSFIRGSTDTQYF
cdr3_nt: TGTGCCAGCAGTTTCATTAGGGGAAGCACAGATACGCAGTATTTT

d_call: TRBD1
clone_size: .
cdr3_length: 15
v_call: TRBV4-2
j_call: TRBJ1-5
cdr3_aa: CASSQDGGTGQPQHF
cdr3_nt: TGTGCCAGCAGCCAAGATGGAGGGACAGGGCAGCCCCAGCATTTT

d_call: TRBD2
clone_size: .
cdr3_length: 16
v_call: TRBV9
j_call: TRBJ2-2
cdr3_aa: CASSPLAGALIGELFF
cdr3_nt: TGTGCCAGCAGCCCCCTAGCGGGGGCGCTCATCGGGGAGCTGTTTTTT

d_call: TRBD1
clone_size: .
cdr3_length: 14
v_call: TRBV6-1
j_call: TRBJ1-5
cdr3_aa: CASRYDRGDQPQHF
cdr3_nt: TGTGCCAGCAGATACGACAGGGGTGATCAGCCCCAGCATTTT

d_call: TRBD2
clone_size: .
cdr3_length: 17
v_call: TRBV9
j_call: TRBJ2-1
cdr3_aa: CASSVVGGGRNDNEQFF
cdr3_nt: TGTGCCAGCAGCGTAGTCGGGGGAGGGAGAAACGACAATGAGCAGTTCTTC

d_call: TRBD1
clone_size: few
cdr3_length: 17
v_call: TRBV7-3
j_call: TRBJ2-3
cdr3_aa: CASRDRVQGPSTDTQYF
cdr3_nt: TGTGCCAGCAGGGATCGCGTACAGGGGCCATCCACAGATACGCAGTATTTT

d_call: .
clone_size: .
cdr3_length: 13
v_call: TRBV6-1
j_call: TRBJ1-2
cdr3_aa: CASATAPNYGYTF
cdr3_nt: TGTGCCAGCGCTACAGCCCCTAACTATGGCTACACCTTC

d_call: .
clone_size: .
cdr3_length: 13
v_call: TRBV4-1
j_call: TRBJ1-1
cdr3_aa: CASGREGHTEAFF
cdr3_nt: TGCGCCAGCGGCCGGGAGGGGCACACTGAAGCTTTCTTT

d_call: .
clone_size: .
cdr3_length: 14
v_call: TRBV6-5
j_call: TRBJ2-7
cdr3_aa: CASSSLTGSYEQYF
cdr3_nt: TGTGCCAGCAGTTCCCTGACTGGCTCCTACGAGCAGTACTTC

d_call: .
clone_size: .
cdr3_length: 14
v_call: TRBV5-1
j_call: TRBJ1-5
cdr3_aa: CASSLGGGDQPQHF
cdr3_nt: TGCGCCAGCAGCTTGGGTGGGGGGGATCAGCCCCAGCATTTT

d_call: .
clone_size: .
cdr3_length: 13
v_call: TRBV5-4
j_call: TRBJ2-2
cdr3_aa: CASRPRTTGELFF
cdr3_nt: TGTGCCAGCAGACCTCGCACAACCGGGGAGCTGTTTTTT

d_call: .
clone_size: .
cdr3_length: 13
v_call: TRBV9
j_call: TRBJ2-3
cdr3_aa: CASSRTGTDTQYF
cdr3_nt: TGTGCCAGCAGCCGTACGGGCACAGATACGCAGTATTTT

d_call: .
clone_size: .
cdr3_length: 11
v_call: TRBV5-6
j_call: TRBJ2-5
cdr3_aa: CASSLLLEQYF
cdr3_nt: TGTGCCAGCAGCTTACTATTGGAGCAGTACTTC

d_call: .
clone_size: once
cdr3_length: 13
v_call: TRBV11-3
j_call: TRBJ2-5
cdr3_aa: CASSLGAQETQYF
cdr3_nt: TGTGCCAGCAGCTTGGGAGCGCAAGAGACCCAGTACTTC

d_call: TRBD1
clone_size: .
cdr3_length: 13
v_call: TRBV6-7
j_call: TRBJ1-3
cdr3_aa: CARLDREGNTIYF
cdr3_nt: TGTGCCAGGCTGGACAGGGAAGGAAACACCATATATTTT

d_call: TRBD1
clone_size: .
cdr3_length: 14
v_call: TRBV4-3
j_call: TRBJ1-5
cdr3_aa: CASSPSTGNQPQHF
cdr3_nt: TGCGCCAGCAGCCCCTCGACAGGGAATCAGCCCCAGCATTTT

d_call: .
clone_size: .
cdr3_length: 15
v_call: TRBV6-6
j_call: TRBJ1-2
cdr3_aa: CASSYRPYRADGYTF
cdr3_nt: TGTGCCAGCAGTTACCGACCCTACAGGGCGGATGGCTACACCTTC

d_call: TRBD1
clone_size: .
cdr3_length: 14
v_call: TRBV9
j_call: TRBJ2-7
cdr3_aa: CASSVTGSSYEQYF
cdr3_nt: TGTGCCAGCAGCGTGACAGGGTCTTCCTACGAGCAGTACTTC

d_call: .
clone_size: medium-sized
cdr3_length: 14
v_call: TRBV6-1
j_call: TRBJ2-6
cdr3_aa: CASKDSAQANVLTF
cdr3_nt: TGTGCCAGTAAAGACTCCGCTCAAGCCAACGTCCTGACTTTC

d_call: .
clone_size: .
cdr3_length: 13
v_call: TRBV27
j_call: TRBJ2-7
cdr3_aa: CASRGRQVGEQYF
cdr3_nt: TGTGCCAGCAGGGGACGACAGGTTGGGGAGCAGTACTTC

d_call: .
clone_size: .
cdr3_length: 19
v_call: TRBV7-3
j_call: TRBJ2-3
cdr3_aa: CASSLTEFGGRQDPRPQYF
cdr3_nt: TGTGCCAGCAGCTTAACCGAATTTGGAGGGAGGCAAGATCCACGACCGCAGTATTTT

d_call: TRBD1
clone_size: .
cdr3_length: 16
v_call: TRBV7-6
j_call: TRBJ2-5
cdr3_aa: CASSLHADRGQETQYF
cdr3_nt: TGTGCCAGCAGCCTACATGCGGACAGGGGGCAGGAGACCCAGTACTTC

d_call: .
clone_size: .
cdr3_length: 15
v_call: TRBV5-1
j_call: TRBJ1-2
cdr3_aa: CASSLRAGGDYGYTF
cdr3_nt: TGCGCCAGCAGCTTGAGGGCAGGAGGAGACTATGGCTACACCTTC

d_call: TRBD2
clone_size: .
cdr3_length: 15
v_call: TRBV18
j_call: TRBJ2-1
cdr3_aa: CASSPTSGGYNEQFF
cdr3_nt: TGTGCCAGCTCACCGACTAGCGGGGGTTACAATGAGCAGTTCTTC

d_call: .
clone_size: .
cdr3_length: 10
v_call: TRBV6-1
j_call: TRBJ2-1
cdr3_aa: CASKRLKQFF
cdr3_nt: TGTGCCAGCAAGCGGCTCAAGCAGTTCTTC

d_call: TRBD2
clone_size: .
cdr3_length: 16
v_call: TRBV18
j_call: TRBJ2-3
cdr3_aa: CASSPGGLAVPDTQYF
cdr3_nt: TGTGCCAGCTCACCAGGGGGACTAGCGGTGCCAGATACGCAGTATTTT

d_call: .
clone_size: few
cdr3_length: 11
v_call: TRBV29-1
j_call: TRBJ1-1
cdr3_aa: CSVERNREAFF
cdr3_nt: TGCAGCGTTGAGAGGAACCGGGAAGCTTTCTTT

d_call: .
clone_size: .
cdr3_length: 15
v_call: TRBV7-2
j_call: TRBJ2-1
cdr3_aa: CASSPWGGTTNRRFF
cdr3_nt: TGTGCCAGCAGCCCCTGGGGGGGGACAACGAACCGTCGGTTCTTC